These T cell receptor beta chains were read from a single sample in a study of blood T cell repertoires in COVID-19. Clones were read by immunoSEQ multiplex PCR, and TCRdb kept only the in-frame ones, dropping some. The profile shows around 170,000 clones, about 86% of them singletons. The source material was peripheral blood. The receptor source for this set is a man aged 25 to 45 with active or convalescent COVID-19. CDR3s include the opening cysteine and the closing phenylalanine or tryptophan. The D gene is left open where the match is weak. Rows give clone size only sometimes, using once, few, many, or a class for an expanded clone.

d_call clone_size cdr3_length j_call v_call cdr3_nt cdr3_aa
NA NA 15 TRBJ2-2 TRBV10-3 TGTGCCATCAGTGAGGAGCAGGGGGGCACCGGGGAGCTGTTTTTT CAISEEQGGTGELFF
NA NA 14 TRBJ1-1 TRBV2 TGTGCCAGCAGCGCCAGACCAGGGTTGGCTGAAGCTTTCTTT CASSARPGLAEAFF
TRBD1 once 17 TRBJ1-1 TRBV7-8 TGTGCCAGCAGCCGAGGGACAGGAGATCGGTATGACACTGAAGCTTTCTTT CASSRGTGDRYDTEAFF
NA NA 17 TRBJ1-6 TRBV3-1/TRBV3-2 TGTGCCAGCAGCCAAGAAGGTGGGACGGGGGATAATTCACCCCTCCACTTT CASSQEGGTGDNSPLHF
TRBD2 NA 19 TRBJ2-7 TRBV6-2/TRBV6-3 TGTGCCAGCAGTTACTGGTTACCATCCAGCACTAGCGGGAGCTACGAGCAGTACTTC CASSYWLPSSTSGSYEQYF
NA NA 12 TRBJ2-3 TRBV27 TGTGCCAGCAGCTACGGGGGAGATACGCAGTATTTT CASSYGGDTQYF
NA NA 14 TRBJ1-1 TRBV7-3 TGTGCCAGCAGCTTATCCGCAGTGAACACTGAAGCTTTCTTT CASSLSAVNTEAFF
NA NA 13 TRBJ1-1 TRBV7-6 TGTGCCAGCACGGGGGGTATGAACACTGAAGCTTTCTTT CASTGGMNTEAFF
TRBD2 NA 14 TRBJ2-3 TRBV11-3 TGTGCCAGCAGCTTGAGCGGGAGTACAGATACGCAGTATTTT CASSLSGSTDTQYF
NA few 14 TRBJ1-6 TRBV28 TGTGCCAGCAGTCCGGACAGAGAACCATTCACCCTCCACTTT CASSPDREPFTLHF
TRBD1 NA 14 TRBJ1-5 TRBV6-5 TGTGCCAGCAGTTCCACAGGGGGCGATCAGCCCCAGCATTTT CASSSTGGDQPQHF
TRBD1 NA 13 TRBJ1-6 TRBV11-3 TGTGCCACAGGCCGGGACAGCGAATCACCCCTCCACTTT CATGRDSESPLHF
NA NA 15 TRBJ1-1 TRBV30 TGTGCCTGGAGTGTTTCCAGGGCGTCGAACACTGAAGCTTTCTTT CAWSVSRASNTEAFF
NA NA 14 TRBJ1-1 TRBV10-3 TGTGCCATCAGTGATCTACAGGGGAACACTGAAGCTTTCTTT CAISDLQGNTEAFF
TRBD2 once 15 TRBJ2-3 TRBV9 TGTGCCAGCAGCGTAGAACTAGCGAGCACAGATACGCAGTATTTT CASSVELASTDTQYF
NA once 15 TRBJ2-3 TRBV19 TGTGCCAGTACGCTACAGGGAGCTAGCACAGATACGCAGTATTTT CASTLQGASTDTQYF
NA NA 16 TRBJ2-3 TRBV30 TGTGCCTGGAGTTCACGTCGGGGTTTGAGCACAGATACGCAGTATTTT CAWSSRRGLSTDTQYF
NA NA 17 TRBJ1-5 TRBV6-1 TGTGCCAGCAGTGAAGCGGGCAGGGCCTTCTTTAATCAGCCCCAGCATTTT CASSEAGRAFFNQPQHF
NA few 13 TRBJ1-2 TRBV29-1 TGCAGCGTTGTATCCGGGACTAACTATGGCTACACCTTC CSVVSGTNYGYTF
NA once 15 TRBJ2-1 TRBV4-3 TGCGCCAGCAGCCCGGGAGCCTTTATTGGGGATGAGCAGTTCTTC CASSPGAFIGDEQFF
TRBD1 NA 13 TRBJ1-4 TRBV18 TGTGCCAGCTCACCAGGCTCGGACAGGGTGATGTTTTTT CASSPGSDRVMFF
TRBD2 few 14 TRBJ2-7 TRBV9 TGTGCCAGCAGCGTACAGACTAGCGGGAGCGAGCAGTACTTC CASSVQTSGSEQYF
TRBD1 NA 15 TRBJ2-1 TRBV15 TGTGCCACCAGCAGAGCCCAAGCAGGGGGTCAGGAGCAGTTCTTC CATSRAQAGGQEQFF
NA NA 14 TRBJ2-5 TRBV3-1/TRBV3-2 TGTGCCAGCAGCCAAGATGACAGACAAGAGACCCAGTACTTC CASSQDDRQETQYF
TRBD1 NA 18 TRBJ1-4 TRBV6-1 TGTGCCAGCAGTGTCGAGGTACTACAGGGGGCGACTAATGAAAAACTGTTTTTT CASSVEVLQGATNEKLFF
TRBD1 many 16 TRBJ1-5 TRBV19 TGTGCCAGTAACCCGGGACAGGGCTTTGGCAATCAGCCCCAGCATTTT CASNPGQGFGNQPQHF
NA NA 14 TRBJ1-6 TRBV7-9 TGTGCCAGCAGCGGGACTTTGAGCGGTACGCCCCTCCACTTT CASSGTLSGTPLHF
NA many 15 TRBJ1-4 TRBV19 TGTGCCAGTAGTATAGATTTGGAGGGCATGGAAAAACTGTTTTTT CASSIDLEGMEKLFF
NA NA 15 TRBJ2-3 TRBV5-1 TGCGCCAGCAGCTTGAATTCCGGGGGCACAGATACGCAGTATTTT CASSLNSGGTDTQYF
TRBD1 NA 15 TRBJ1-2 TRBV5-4 TGTGCCAGCAGCTTGTCGGCAGGGGGAACTGATGGCTACACCTTC CASSLSAGGTDGYTF
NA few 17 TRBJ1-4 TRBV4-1 TGCGCCAGCAGCCAAGAAGCTCCGGGGGTTAGTCGAGAAAAACTGTTTTTT CASSQEAPGVSREKLFF
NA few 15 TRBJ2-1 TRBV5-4 TGTGCCAGCAGCAAACCGACAAGCTCCTACAATGAGCAGTTCTTC CASSKPTSSYNEQFF
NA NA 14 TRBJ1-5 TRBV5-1 TGCGCCAGCAGCTTGGGTACAGGCAATCAGCCCCAGCATTTT CASSLGTGNQPQHF
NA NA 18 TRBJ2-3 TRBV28 TGTGCCAGCAGTTTAAGGGTACCGGGACAATTCTTCACAGATACGCAGTATTTT CASSLRVPGQFFTDTQYF
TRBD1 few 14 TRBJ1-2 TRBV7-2 TGTGCCAGCAGCTCAATGGACAGGGCCTATGGCTACACCTTC CASSSMDRAYGYTF
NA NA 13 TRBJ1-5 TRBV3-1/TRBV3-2 TGTGCCAGCAGCCAAGGGTTGAGCCAGCCCCAGCATTTT CASSQGLSQPQHF
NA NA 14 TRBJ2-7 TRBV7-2 TGTGCCAGCAGCTTCGGACAGAGCTCCTACGAGCAGTACTTC CASSFGQSSYEQYF
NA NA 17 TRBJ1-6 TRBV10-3 TGTGCCATCAGTGAGCTTGGCGGACCGACTAATAATTCACCCCTCCACTTT CAISELGGPTNNSPLHF
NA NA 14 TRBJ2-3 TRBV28 TGTGCCAGCAGACCCGGGGCAGGGGTAGATACGCAGTATTTT CASRPGAGVDTQYF
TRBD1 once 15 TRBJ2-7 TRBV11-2 TGTGCCAGCAGCCCATTGACAGGGGGCTCCTACGAGCAGTACTTC CASSPLTGGSYEQYF
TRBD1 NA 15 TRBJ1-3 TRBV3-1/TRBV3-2 TGTGCCAGCAGCCCCTGGACAGGGTCTGGAAACACCATATATTTT CASSPWTGSGNTIYF
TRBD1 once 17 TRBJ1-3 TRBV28 TGTGCCAGCACCAATCTTGGAGGGGACAGGGGGAGAAACACCATATATTTT CASTNLGGDRGRNTIYF
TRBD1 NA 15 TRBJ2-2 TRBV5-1 TGCGCCAGCAGCTCCGGGACAGCGAACACCGGGGAGCTGTTTTTT CASSSGTANTGELFF
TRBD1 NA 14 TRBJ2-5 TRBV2 TGTGCCAGCAGGGGACAGAGAAGCCAAGAGACCCAGTACTTC CASRGQRSQETQYF
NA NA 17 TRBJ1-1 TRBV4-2 TGTGCCAGCAGCCAAGGGCCGATACACCCGATGAACACTGAAGCTTTCTTT CASSQGPIHPMNTEAFF
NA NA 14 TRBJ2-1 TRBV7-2 TGTGCCAGCAGCCCACAGGGTGGCTACAATGAGCAGTTCTTC CASSPQGGYNEQFF
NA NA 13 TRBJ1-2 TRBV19 TGTGCCAGTAGTGCGCAGGGATACTATGGCTACACCTTC CASSAQGYYGYTF
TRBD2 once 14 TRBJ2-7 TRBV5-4 TGTGCCACCCTAAACCAGAAGGCGGGGGACGAGCAGTACTTC CATLNQKAGDEQYF